The 3 T cell receptor beta chains reported below all come from one sample, sequenced in a study of T-cell reconstitution after alpha-beta-depleted transplantation in children. Unique molecular identifiers were built into the TCRbeta library. TCRdb called the PCR reads again in MiXCR, with one record for every CDR3 protein. The sample holds approximately 520,000 distinct CDR3 sequences; about an eighth are singletons and the top ten take 14%. The starting material was PBMCs, mostly from graft donor cells, obtained 180 days after TCRalphabeta/CD19-depleted stem cell transplant. These receptors were obtained from a female patient between 2 and 10 years old who had a stem cell transplant for aplastic anemia, so the T cells may come from the graft donor.

This clonotype has more than one count but fewer than ten. This sequence joins TRBV7-9 and TRBJ2-1; perhaps TRBD2 as D (6 bases). Germline CDR1 reads SEHNR; CDR2 reads FQNEAQ (reference sequence). V lost 4 bases and J 5 bases, leaving 18 bases between the germline ends. This CDR3 has 16 residues. The CDR3 DNA reads TGTGCCAGCAGCTACCGCACCGAGGGAGGAAACAATGAGCAGTTCTTC. Translating gives CASSYRTEGGNNEQFF.

This clonotype was detected only a few times. This chain connects TRBV28 to TRBJ2-5, with a possible D match to TRBD1 (6 bases). The CDR3 runs to 12 residues. Germline CDR1 and CDR2: MDHEN and SYDVKM. V was shortened by 2 bases and J by 9 bases, with 10 bases between the two germline ends. The CDR3 DNA sequence: TGTGCCAGCAGTTTAATAGGGGGATCCCAGTACTTC. Translating gives CASSLIGGSQYF.

This CDR3 is CATPGGTYNEQFF. DNA for the CDR3: TGTGCCACCCCGGGAGGGACCTACAATGAGCAGTTCTTC. The chain joins TRBV12-3 or TRBV12-4 to TRBJ2-1, with TRBD2 identical over 8 bases. J lost 2 bases, V lost 10 bases, and 4 bases had no gene match. This CDR3 has 13 residues.